Each of the 17 T cell receptor beta chains below was sequenced from the same sample in a study of cytotoxic CD8 clonotypes in ibrutinib-treated CLL. The repertoire was sequenced with immunoSEQ multiplex PCR; TCRdb's copy has only in-frame clones and lacks some. Here the sample spans some 200,000 clones, just over 70% being singletons. The sequenced sample was PBMCs, obtained after 12 months of ibrutinib treatment. These receptors originate from a human donor with chronic lymphocytic leukemia.

The chain joins TRBV27 to TRBJ1-4; the D is unclear. This CDR3 has 15 residues. Germline CDR1 MNHEY, CDR2 SMNVEV (reference sequence). The V end lost 4 bases, the J end lost 5 bases, and 14 bases lay between the germline ends. The chain's CDR3 is CASSSTPRRNEKLFF. In DNA, the CDR3 is TGTGCCAGCAGTTCAACCCCCCGGAGGAATGAAAAACTGTTTTTT. Full variable domain (missing parts from reference TRBV27 and TRBJ1-4): EAQVTQNPRYLITVTGKKLTVTCSQNMNHEYMSWYRQDPGLGLRQIYYSMNVEVTDKGDVPEGYKVSRKEKRNFPLILESPSPNQTSLYFCASSSTPRRNEKLFFGSGTQLSVL.

V and J are TRBV30 and TRBJ1-5, with D possibly TRBD1 on 5 matching bases. The V end was cut by 1 base, the J end by 2 bases, with 15 bases between. Germline-derived CDR1 and CDR2 are GTSNPN and SVGIG (reference sequence). CDR3 length: 16 amino acids. CDR3 sequence (DNA): TGTGCCTGGAGTGGGGGACCGTCAGTTGGCAATCAGCCCCAGCATTTT. Its translation: CAWSGGPSVGNQPQHF.

This sequence joins TRBV25-1 and TRBJ1-1, with D possibly matching TRBD1 (6 bases). V was pared by 8 bases and J by 0 bases, with 16 bases between. Germline CDR1 MGHDK, CDR2 SYGVNS. There are 15 residues in the CDR3. In DNA, the CDR3 is TGTGCCAGCGGAAGCCTACAGGGTATGAACACTGAAGCTTTCTTT. As protein: CASGSLQGMNTEAFF.

The chain combines TRBV5-1 with TRBJ2-2; D is unresolved. The V end was cut by 0 bases, the J end by 6 bases, with 0 bases between. The CDR3 covers 11 residues. Germline lookup yields CDR1 SGHRS and CDR2 YFSETQ. The CDR3 loop reads CASSLAGELFF. DNA for the CDR3: TGCGCCAGCAGCTTGGCCGGGGAGCTGTTTTTT. Drawing the rest from reference TRBV5-1 and TRBJ2-2, the complete variable domain is KAGVTQTPRYLIKTRGQQVTLSCSPISGHRSVSWYQQTPGQGLQFLFEYFSETQRNKGNFPGRFSGRQFSNSRSEMNVSTLELGDSALYLCASSLAGELFFGEGSRLTVL.

The chain links TRBV27 to TRBJ1-5, with a weak D call TRBD1 (5 bases). Trimming cost V 7 bases and J 13 bases, with 17 bases left between them. This CDR3 spans 12 amino acids. Germline V gene sequence: CDR1 MNHEY, CDR2 SMNVEV (reference sequence). CDR3 protein: CASMNDRDSQHF. CDR3 DNA sequence: TGTGCCAGCATGAACGACCGGGACTCTCAGCATTTT.

The rearrangement joins TRBV7-2 to TRBJ2-7, with TRBD2 identical over 7 bases. There are 16 residues in the CDR3. From germline, CDR1 is SGHTA and CDR2 FQGNSA. V shed 4 bases, J shed 6 bases, and the junction held 15 bases outside the gene matches. CDR3 sequence reads: CASSSPGGSLSGEQYF. CDR3 nucleotides: TGTGCCAGCAGCTCCCCTGGCGGGAGTCTCTCCGGCGAGCAGTACTTC.

The rearrangement joins TRBV19 to TRBJ1-1; D is ambiguous. The CDR3 contains 13 residues. Per germline, CDR1 LNHDA and CDR2 SQIVND (reference sequence). Trimming cost V 1 base and J 3 bases, with 6 bases left between them. The CDR3 DNA is TGTGCCAGTAGTATAGGGCGGGACACTGAAGCTTTCTTT. This encodes CASSIGRDTEAFF. Full variable domain (rest looked up from reference TRBV19 and TRBJ1-1): DGGITQSPKYLFRKEGQNVTLSCEQNLNHDAMYWYRQDPGQGLRLIYYSQIVNDFQKGDIAEGYSVSREKKESFPLTVTSAQKNPTAFYLCASSIGRDTEAFFGQGTRLTVV.

The chain joins TRBV27 to TRBJ2-7, with 9 bases aligning to TRBD2. J lost 1 base, V lost 3 bases, and 13 bases had no gene match. The CDR3 consists of 18 residues. Germline values: CDR1 MNHEY, CDR2 SMNVEV (reference sequence). The CDR3 here is CASSFRQGPSGTSYEQYF. The CDR3 DNA reads TGTGCCAGCAGTTTTAGGCAGGGGCCTAGCGGGACGTCCTACGAGCAGTACTTC.

This chain joins TRBV15 and TRBJ1-5; possible D gene TRBD1, 6 bases. Trimming stripped 4 bases from V and 4 bases from J, with 14 bases between. The CDR3 consists of 15 residues. Germline V gene lookup returns CDR1 LNHNV and CDR2 YYDKDF (reference sequence). CDR3 DNA sequence: TGTGCCACCAGCATTCCAGGGGTGAAGAATCAGCCCCAGCATTTT. It is translated as CATSIPGVKNQPQHF.

The rearrangement uses TRBV6-1 and TRBJ1-2; 7 nucleotides line up with TRBD1. Germline CDR1 and CDR2: MNHNS and SASEGT. This CDR3 spans 14 amino acids. Trimming removed 6 bases from V and 6 bases from J; junction bases left unmatched: 10. The CDR3 DNA is TGTGCCAGCAGCCTTGACAGGGCGAGGAATGGCTACACCTTC. This sequence encodes CASSLDRARNGYTF.

This rearrangement joins TRBV28 to TRBJ2-2; no clear D gene. The CDR3 has 14 amino acids. Trimming took off 6 bases at V and 4 bases at J, with 12 bases between the two ends. Looked up from germline, CDR1 is MDHEN and CDR2 is SYDVKM. The CDR3 DNA reads TGTGCCAGCAGGTCTCCTTACTCCACCGGGGAGCTGTTTTTT. Amino acids: CASRSPYSTGELFF.

The gene calls are TRBV4-3 and TRBJ2-7; TRBD1 matches 11 bases. CDR3 size: 15 residues. CDR1 and CDR2 (germline): LGHNA, YSLEER. V shed 5 bases and J 2 bases; nucleotides not matched to a gene: 5. The CDR3 is CASSVGTGGTYEQYF. The DNA for the CDR3 is TGCGCCAGCAGCGTCGGGACAGGGGGGACCTACGAGCAGTACTTC.

This sequence joins TRBV5-6 and TRBJ2-7; TRBD1 or TRBD2 may be the D gene (5 bases each). Germline V lookup: CDR1 SGHDT, CDR2 YYEEEE. The germline V and J ends were trimmed by 1 base and 5 bases, with 10 bases remaining between them. The CDR3 has 13 amino acids. CDR3 in DNA: TGTGCCAGCAGCTTGCCAGGGACCCACGAGCAGTACTTC. Translation gives CASSLPGTHEQYF.

Remarks on this clone: The junction does not match germline at one end; this may be a read error. The V gene is TRBV7-7, the J gene TRBJ2-5; 9 bases match TRBD2. The CDR3 spans 15 residues. Germline V lookup: CDR1 SSHAT, CDR2 FNYEAQ (reference sequence). CDR3 protein: CASSFNSGSGETQYF. CDR3 DNA sequence: TGTGCTAGCAGCTTTAATAGCGGGAGTGGAGAGACCCAGTACTTC. The full variable domain, rest sourced from reference TRBV7-7 and TRBJ2-5, is GAGVSQSPRYKVTKRGQDVTLRCDPISSHATLYWYQQALGQGPEFLTYFNYEAQPDKSGLPSDRFSAERPEGSISTLTIQRTEQRDSAMYRCASSFNSGSGETQYFGPGTRLLVL.

J is TRBJ2-7 and V is TRBV7-6; 12 bases are a match to TRBD2. This CDR3 is 18 amino acids long. Losses at the gene ends were 5 bases for V and 6 bases for J; bases not matched to a gene: 17. In germline, CDR1 is SGHVS, CDR2 FNYEAQ. The CDR3 protein is CASSTQASASGRAFEQYF. For the CDR3, the DNA is TGTGCCAGCAGCACACAAGCTTCGGCTAGCGGGAGGGCCTTCGAGCAGTACTTC. Variable domain in full (rest from reference TRBV7-6 and TRBJ2-7): GAGVSQSPRYKVTKRGQDVALRCDPISGHVSLYWYRQALGQGPEFLTYFNYEAQQDKSGLPNDRFSAERPEGSISTLTIQRTEQRDSAMYRCASSTQASASGRAFEQYFGPGTRLTVT.

The genes are TRBV18 and TRBJ2-7, with TRBD2 identical over 9 bases. Per germline, CDR1 KGHSH and CDR2 LQKENI. The length of the CDR3 is 15 residues. V trimming: 2 bases; J trimming: 3 bases; junction bases outside the gene matches: 5. The CDR3 loop reads CASSPGLANYYEQYF. The CDR3 nucleotides are TGTGCCAGCTCACCAGGACTAGCGAACTACTACGAGCAGTACTTC.

This rearrangement joins TRBV29-1 to TRBJ1-1; D gene unclear. The V end lost 5 bases, the J end lost 4 bases, and 11 bases lay between the germline ends. The CDR3 sequence is 12 residues long. Germline V gene data show CDR1 as SQVTM and CDR2 as ANQGSEA. The CDR3 bases are TGCAGCGTTAACAGAGTGGGCACTGAAGCTTTCTTT. Protein sequence: CSVNRVGTEAFF.